These T cell receptor beta chains were read from a single sample in a study of CD8 T cells in Susac syndrome. Each CDR3 protein gets one entry after TCRdb re-called the immunoSEQ multiplex PCR reads with MiXCR. The sample lists about 120,000 distinct CDR3 sequences, 95% to 96% occurring once. The sample taken for sequencing was CD4+ T cells from PBMCs. The receptor source for this set is a human donor with Susac syndrome. The CDR3 runs from the conserved cysteine through the conserved F or W. D genes are given only for firm matches. The size field is filled for only some rows; it gives once, few, many or a size class.

TRBJ1-2,TRBV5-4,-,-,CASSLQGSYGYTF,TGTGCCAGCAGCTTGCAGGGTAGCTATGGCTACACCTTC
TRBJ1-5,TRBV30,-,-,CAWRMGGRPQHF,TGTGCCTGGAGAATGGGGGGGCGGCCCCAGCATTTT
TRBJ2-2,TRBV20-1,-,-,CSARGRDRGELFF,TGCAGTGCTAGAGGCCGGGACCGCGGGGAGCTGTTTTTT
TRBJ1-2,TRBV27,-,-,CASRTQSGIDTF,TGTGCCAGCAGGACCCAATCAGGGATCGACACCTTC
TRBJ2-1,TRBV12-3/TRBV12-4,-,-,CASSSTRGYNEQFF,TGTGCCAGCAGCTCGACCAGGGGCTACAATGAGCAGTTCTTC
TRBJ2-2,TRBV29-1,-,-,CSFSTVLAGELFF,TGCAGCTTTTCGACAGTCTTGGCCGGGGAGCTGTTTTTT
TRBJ1-1,TRBV12-3/TRBV12-4,TRBD1,-,CASSPQGIEAFF,TGTGCCAGCAGTCCACAGGGGATCGAAGCTTTCTTT
TRBJ1-2,TRBV20-1,TRBD1,-,CSAQAFAGTDNFYGYTF,TGCAGTGCTCAGGCCTTCGCCGGGACAGATAATTTTTATGGCTACACCTTC
TRBJ2-1,TRBV2,TRBD1,-,CASSPVGQNNEQFF,TGTGCCAGCAGTCCTGTGGGACAGAACAATGAGCAGTTCTTC
TRBJ2-4,TRBV6-4,TRBD1,-,CASSDSGTGAGGTAKNIQYF,TGTGCCAGCAGTGACTCGGGGACAGGGGCGGGTGGAACGGCCAAAAACATTCAGTACTTC
TRBJ1-1,TRBV9,-,once,CASSVGGSEAFF,TGTGCCAGCAGCGTAGGCGGCAGTGAAGCTTTCTTT
TRBJ1-5,TRBV19,TRBD1,-,CASRGQILSNQPQHF,TGTGCCAGCCGGGGACAGATCTTGAGCAATCAGCCCCAGCATTTT
TRBJ1-2,TRBV29-1,-,-,CSAVGQLSNYGYTF,TGCAGCGCGGTAGGACAGTTGTCTAACTATGGCTACACCTTC
TRBJ1-1,TRBV18,-,-,CASSPLENTEAFF,TGTGCCAGCTCACCTCTCGAGAACACTGAAGCTTTCTTT
TRBJ2-7,TRBV4-2,TRBD2,-,CASSQGQGLAVSYEQYF,TGTGCCAGCAGCCAGGGGCAAGGACTAGCGGTATCCTACGAGCAGTACTTC
TRBJ2-2,TRBV20-1,TRBD1,-,CSARDREHGELFF,TGCAGTGCTCGCGACAGGGAACACGGGGAGCTGTTTTTT
TRBJ2-7,TRBV6-5,TRBD2,-,CASSRRLAGVREQYF,TGTGCCAGCAGCCGAAGACTAGCGGGAGTGAGGGAGCAGTACTTC
TRBJ1-1,TRBV12-5,TRBD1,-,CASGLVQGSEAFF,TGTGCTAGTGGTTTGGTACAGGGGTCTGAAGCTTTCTTT
TRBJ2-1,TRBV7-2,-,-,CASTSNFRGPNEQFF,TGTGCCAGCACCTCAAACTTCCGGGGACCCAATGAGCAGTTCTTC
TRBJ2-2,TRBV12-3/TRBV12-4,-,once,CASSSSKTGELFF,TGTGCCAGCAGTTCTTCTAAAACCGGGGAGCTGTTTTTT
TRBJ2-5,TRBV7-2,TRBD2,-,CASSSVASGRAETQYF,TGTGCCAGCAGCTCGGTGGCTAGCGGGAGAGCGGAGACCCAGTACTTC
TRBJ2-7,TRBV20-1,-,-,CSAKPLVGVYEQYF,TGCAGTGCTAAGCCCCTCGTCGGGGTCTACGAGCAGTACTTC
TRBJ2-7,TRBV19,-,-,CASSITARPSSYEQYF,TGTGCCAGTAGTATAACGGCGAGACCGAGCTCCTACGAGCAGTACTTC
TRBJ2-3,TRBV30,-,-,CAWSRRESDTQYF,TGTGCCTGGAGTAGACGGGAGTCAGATACGCAGTATTTT
TRBJ2-3,TRBV29-1,-,once,CSVAESTDTQYF,TGCAGCGTTGCGGAAAGCACAGATACGCAGTATTTT
TRBJ2-3,TRBV29-1,TRBD2,-,CSVKASGRISTDTQYF,TGCAGCGTTAAAGCTAGCGGGAGGATTAGCACAGATACGCAGTATTTT
TRBJ2-1,TRBV24-1,-,-,CATSPGGVTYNEQFF,TGTGCCACCAGCCCTGGGGGAGTTACCTACAATGAGCAGTTCTTC
TRBJ2-5,TRBV4-1,-,-,CASSQGRTQETQYF,TGCGCCAGCAGCCAAGGGCGGACCCAAGAGACCCAGTACTTC
TRBJ2-7,TRBV6-6,-,-,CASRLTGAGEQYF,TGTGCCAGCAGATTGACAGGAGCGGGCGAGCAGTACTTC
TRBJ2-4,TRBV2,-,-,CASRDDGNIQYF,TGTGCCTCCCGGGACGACGGAAACATTCAGTACTTC
TRBJ2-1,TRBV5-4,TRBD2,-,CASSLGAGAEWNEQFF,TGTGCCAGCAGCTTGGGAGCGGGAGCGGAATGGAATGAGCAGTTCTTC
TRBJ2-7,TRBV30,TRBD1,-,CAWSVLKGAPYEQYF,TGTGCCTGGAGTGTTCTTAAGGGGGCGCCCTACGAGCAGTACTTC